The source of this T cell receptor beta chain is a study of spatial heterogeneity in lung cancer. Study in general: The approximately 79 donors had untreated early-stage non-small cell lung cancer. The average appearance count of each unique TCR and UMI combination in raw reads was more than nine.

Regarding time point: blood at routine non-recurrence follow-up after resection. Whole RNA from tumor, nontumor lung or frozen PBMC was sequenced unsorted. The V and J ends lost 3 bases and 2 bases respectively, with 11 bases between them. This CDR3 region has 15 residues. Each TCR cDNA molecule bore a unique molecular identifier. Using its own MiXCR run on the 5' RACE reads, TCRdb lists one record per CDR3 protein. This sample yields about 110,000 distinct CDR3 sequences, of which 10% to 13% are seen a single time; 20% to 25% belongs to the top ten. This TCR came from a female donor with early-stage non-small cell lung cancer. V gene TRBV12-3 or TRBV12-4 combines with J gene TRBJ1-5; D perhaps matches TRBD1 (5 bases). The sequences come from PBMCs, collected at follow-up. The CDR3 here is CASSFMEQGNQPQHF. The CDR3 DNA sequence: TGTGCCAGCAGTTTTATGGAACAGGGCAATCAGCCCCAGCATTTT.